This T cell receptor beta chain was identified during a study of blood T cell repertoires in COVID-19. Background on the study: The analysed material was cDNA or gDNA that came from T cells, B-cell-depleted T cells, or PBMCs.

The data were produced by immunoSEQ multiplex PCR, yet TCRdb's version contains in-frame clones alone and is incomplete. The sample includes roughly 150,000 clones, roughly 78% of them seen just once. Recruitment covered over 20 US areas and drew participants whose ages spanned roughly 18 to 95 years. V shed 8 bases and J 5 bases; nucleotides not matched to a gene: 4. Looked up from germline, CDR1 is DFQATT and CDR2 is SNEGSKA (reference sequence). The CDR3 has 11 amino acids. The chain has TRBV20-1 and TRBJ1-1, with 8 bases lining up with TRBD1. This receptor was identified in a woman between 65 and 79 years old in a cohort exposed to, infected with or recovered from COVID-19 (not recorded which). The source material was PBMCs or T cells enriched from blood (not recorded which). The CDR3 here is CSQDRGTEAFF. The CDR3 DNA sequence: TGCAGTCAAGACAGGGGTACTGAAGCTTTCTTT.